Listed below are T cell receptor beta chains from one sample, sequenced in a study of shared T cell receptors in the human thymus. Sequenced by immunoSEQ multiplex PCR; TCRdb stores in-frame clones only, minus some. The sample lists 700,000 or so clones, 80% to 90% seen once, with roughly 0.01% in the top ten. The sample also formed part of further work on human thymus T cells.

The sample was thymocytes. The receptors here all came from a girl under three years old with a congenital heart defect. CDR3s include the opening cysteine and the closing phenylalanine or tryptophan. A D gene is named only where the DNA matches it firmly. A clone size is listed for some rows: how often the clone was seen (once, few, many), or a class if it is expanded.

clone_size: few; d_call: NA; v_call: TRBV5-5; j_call: TRBJ1-1; cdr3_aa: CASSYGLGGRMNTEAFF; cdr3_nt: TGTGCCAGCAGCTACGGGTTGGGAGGCCGAATGAACACTGAAGCTTTCTTT
clone_size: few; d_call: NA; v_call: TRBV5-5; j_call: TRBJ1-2; cdr3_aa: CASSPDRANYGYTF; cdr3_nt: TGTGCCAGCAGCCCGGACAGAGCTAACTATGGCTACACCTTC
clone_size: NA; d_call: NA; v_call: TRBV10-3; j_call: TRBJ1-1; cdr3_aa: CAISDPRAGPEGESTEAFF; cdr3_nt: TGTGCCATCAGTGATCCACGGGCTGGGCCCGAAGGGGAAAGCACTGAAGCTTTCTTT
clone_size: NA; d_call: NA; v_call: TRBV5-4; j_call: TRBJ1-4; cdr3_aa: CASSLDSRLEKLFF; cdr3_nt: TGTGCCAGCAGCTTGGACAGCCGCCTGGAAAAACTGTTTTTT
clone_size: NA; d_call: TRBD1; v_call: TRBV4-1; j_call: TRBJ1-1; cdr3_aa: CASSQGNRGHPPISSNTEAFF; cdr3_nt: TGCGCCAGCAGCCAAGGAAACAGGGGGCACCCCCCAATAAGTTCGAACACTGAAGCTTTCTTT
clone_size: NA; d_call: NA; v_call: TRBV2; j_call: TRBJ2-7; cdr3_aa: CASRDPGGPYEQYF; cdr3_nt: TGTGCCAGCCGCGACCCCGGGGGGCCCTACGAGCAGTACTTC
clone_size: NA; d_call: NA; v_call: TRBV5-4; j_call: TRBJ2-7; cdr3_aa: CASSLDMTEENYEQYF; cdr3_nt: TGTGCCAGCAGCTTGGACATGACGGAGGAGAACTACGAGCAGTACTTC
clone_size: NA; d_call: TRBD2; v_call: TRBV7-2; j_call: TRBJ2-7; cdr3_aa: CASSFGGLAYEQYF; cdr3_nt: TGTGCCAGCAGCTTCGGGGGGTTGGCCTACGAGCAGTACTTC
clone_size: NA; d_call: NA; v_call: TRBV4-1; j_call: TRBJ1-3; cdr3_aa: CASSRVAGNGNTIYF; cdr3_nt: TGCGCCAGCAGCCGGGTTGCGGGGAACGGAAACACCATATATTTT
clone_size: NA; d_call: TRBD2; v_call: TRBV4-3; j_call: TRBJ2-1; cdr3_aa: CASSPGTSLDEQFF; cdr3_nt: TGCGCCAGCAGCCCCGGGACTAGCCTCGATGAGCAGTTCTTC
clone_size: NA; d_call: TRBD2; v_call: TRBV7-6; j_call: TRBJ2-3; cdr3_aa: CASSLNPSGGTTDTQYF; cdr3_nt: TGTGCCAGCAGCTTAAATCCCAGCGGGGGGACCACAGATACGCAGTATTTT
clone_size: NA; d_call: NA; v_call: TRBV29-1; j_call: TRBJ2-3; cdr3_aa: CSVGPRETDTQYF; cdr3_nt: TGCAGCGTTGGGCCCAGGGAAACAGATACGCAGTATTTT
clone_size: NA; d_call: NA; v_call: TRBV6-5; j_call: TRBJ1-1; cdr3_aa: CASSSTENTEAFF; cdr3_nt: TGTGCCAGCAGTTCGACAGAGAACACTGAAGCTTTCTTT
clone_size: NA; d_call: NA; v_call: TRBV6-1; j_call: TRBJ1-5; cdr3_aa: CASSEKRAESNQPQHF; cdr3_nt: TGTGCCAGCAGTGAAAAGCGGGCGGAAAGCAATCAGCCCCAGCATTTT
clone_size: NA; d_call: TRBD1; v_call: TRBV5-6; j_call: TRBJ1-2; cdr3_aa: CASSLPPPTGVPYGYTF; cdr3_nt: TGTGCCAGCAGCTTACCCCCCCCCACAGGGGTCCCTTATGGCTACACCTTC